This T cell receptor beta chain is drawn from a study of identifying expanded T cells in peripheral blood. The study, taken as a whole, reports: Clone count variance between roughly two-week samples rose with total template count.

This CDR3 is built from 11 residues. CDR1 is SGHVS, CDR2 FQNEAQ, per germline. The V end lost 5 bases, the J end lost 3 bases, and 2 bases lay between the germline ends. About this clone: Its matching antigen is unknown.

Generated by immunoSEQ multiplex PCR, the TCRdb table keeps only in-frame clones and is missing some. The table lists 70,000 to 100,000 clones, roughly 90% of them singletons, with about 3.9% in the top ten. This TCR derives from a person aged 18 to 75 in good health. This chain uses TRBV7-8 with TRBJ1-3; D call uncertain. Sequenced input: blood. The CDR3 loop reads CASSLGNTIYF. The CDR3 nucleotides are TGTGCCAGCAGCCTTGGAAACACCATATATTTT. The full variable domain, its missing parts supplied by reference TRBV7-8 and TRBJ1-3, is GAGVSQSPRYKVAKRGQDVALRCDPISGHVSLFWYQQALGQGPEFLTYFQNEAQLDKSGLPSDRFFAERPEGSVSTLKIQRTQQEDSAVYLCASSLGNTIYFGEGSWLTVV.